This T cell receptor (beta chain) stems from a study of CD8 T cells in ankylosing spondylitis. Study-level points and caveats: Reportedly, significant enrichment of disease-linked clones occurred in matched ankylosing spondylitis synovial fluid. What seemed typical of ankylosing spondylitis blood was a TCR beta motif built from roughly eight highly homologous variants.

Quantitative 5'-RACE was performed with molecular barcodes, and it yielded the TCR beta libraries. TCRdb analysed the 5' RACE reads with MiXCR anew, one entry per CDR3 protein. The sample lists about 360,000 distinct CDR3 sequences; 20% to 25% were seen once. This clonotype was seen just once. Its specificity is unknown. Germline CDR1 and CDR2: SGHRS and YFSETQ. V lost 4 bases and J lost 6; bases outside the gene matches: 9. This CDR3 has 15 amino acids. This chain links TRBV5-1 with TRBJ2-7; 11 nucleotides align to TRBD2. Sample: blood, either unsorted or a sorted T cell fraction (not recorded which). The origin of this receptor is a male donor with ankylosing spondylitis or in good health (not recorded which). In nucleotides, the CDR3 is TGCGCCAGCAGCCTAGCGGGGGGCCCGGCGAGCGAGCAGTACTTC. Its translation is CASSLAGGPASEQYF.